This T cell receptor (beta chain) was recorded in a study of lymphopenia after photon versus proton radiotherapy. Overall study findings and caveats: In patients who died, overall survival fell as post-nadir TCR diversity dropped more. After the lymphocyte nadir, photon-treated repertoires showed oligoclonal expansion, especially of CD8+ Temra cells. Photon-treated patients lost naive T cells and TCR diversity; proton-treated stayed stable.

The germline gives CDR1 LGHNA, CDR2 YNFKEQ. V lost 0 bases to trimming and J lost 5 bases, with 10 bases between them. CDR3 length equals 14 residues. The table came from immunoSEQ multiplex PCR; TCRdb's copy has only in-frame clones and leaves some out. In the table there are 30,000 to 40,000 clones, 92% of which are singletons. Concerning this clone: Its specificity is not known.

The origin of this receptor is a man aged 55 to 70 with cholangiocarcinoma. The specimen comprised peripheral blood, sampled from a patient treated with photon-based radiotherapy. The V and J genes are TRBV4-2 and TRBJ1-2, with a possible D match to TRBD1 (5 bases). CDR3 bases: TGTGCCAGCAGCCAAGAAGGTTCAGGGTATGGCTACACCTTC. Residues: CASSQEGSGYGYTF.